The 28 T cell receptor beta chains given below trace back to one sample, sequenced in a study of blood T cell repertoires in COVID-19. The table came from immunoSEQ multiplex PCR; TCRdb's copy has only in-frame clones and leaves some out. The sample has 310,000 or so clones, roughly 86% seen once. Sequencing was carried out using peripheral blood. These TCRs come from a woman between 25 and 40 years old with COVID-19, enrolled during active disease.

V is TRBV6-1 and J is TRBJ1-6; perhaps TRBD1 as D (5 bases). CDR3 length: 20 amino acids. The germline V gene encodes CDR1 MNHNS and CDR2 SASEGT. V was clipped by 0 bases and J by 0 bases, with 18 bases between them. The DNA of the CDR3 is TGTGCCAGCAGTGAAGCGCCCAGGGCCCACTCCAGCTCCTATAATTCACCCCTCCACTTT. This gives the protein CASSEAPRAHSSSYNSPLHF.

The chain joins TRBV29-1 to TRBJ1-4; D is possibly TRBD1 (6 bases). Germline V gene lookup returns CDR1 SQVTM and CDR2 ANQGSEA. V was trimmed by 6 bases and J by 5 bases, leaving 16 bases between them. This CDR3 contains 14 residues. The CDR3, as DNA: TGCAGCGTCCTTACAGGGTTAGGAAATGAAAAACTGTTTTTT. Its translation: CSVLTGLGNEKLFF.

The chain's CDR3 is CASSAQASLSYEQYF. CDR3 coding DNA: TGTGCCAGCAGTGCCCAGGCGAGCCTCTCCTACGAGCAGTACTTC. The chain carries TRBV28 and TRBJ2-7; D gene ambiguous. The germline CDR1 and CDR2 sequences are MDHEN and SYDVKM. CDR3 length: 15 amino acids. Trimming cost V 5 bases and J 0 bases, with 14 bases left between them. Variable domain in full (rest from reference TRBV28 and TRBJ2-7): DVKVTQSSRYLVKRTGEKVFLECVQDMDHENMFWYRQDPGLGLRLIYFSYDVKMKEKGDIPEGYSVSREKKERFSLILESASTNQTSMYLCASSAQASLSYEQYFGPGTRLTVT.

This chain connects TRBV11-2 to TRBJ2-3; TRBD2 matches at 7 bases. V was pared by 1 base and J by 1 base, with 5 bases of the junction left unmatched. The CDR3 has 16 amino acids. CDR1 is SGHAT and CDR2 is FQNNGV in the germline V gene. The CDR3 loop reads CASSLAAGAGTDTQYF. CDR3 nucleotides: TGTGCCAGCAGCTTAGCCGCGGGAGCGGGCACAGATACGCAGTATTTT.

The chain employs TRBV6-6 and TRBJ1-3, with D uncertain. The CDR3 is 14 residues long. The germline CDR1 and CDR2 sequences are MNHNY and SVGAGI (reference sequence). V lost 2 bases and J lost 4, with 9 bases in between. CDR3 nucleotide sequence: TGTGCCAGCAGTTACAGGAGGTCAGGAAACACCATATATTTT. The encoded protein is CASSYRRSGNTIYF.

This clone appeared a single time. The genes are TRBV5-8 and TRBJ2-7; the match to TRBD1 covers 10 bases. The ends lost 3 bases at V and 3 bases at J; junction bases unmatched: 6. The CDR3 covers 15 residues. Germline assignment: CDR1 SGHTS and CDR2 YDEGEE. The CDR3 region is CASSSAGTGVYEQYF. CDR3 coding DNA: TGTGCCAGCAGCTCGGCCGGGACAGGGGTCTACGAGCAGTACTTC.

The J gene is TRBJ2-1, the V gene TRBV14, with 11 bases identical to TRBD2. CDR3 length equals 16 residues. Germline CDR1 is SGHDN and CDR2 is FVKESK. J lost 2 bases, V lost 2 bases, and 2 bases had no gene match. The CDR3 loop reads CASSQLAGGPYNEQFF. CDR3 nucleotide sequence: TGTGCCAGCAGCCAATTAGCGGGAGGGCCCTACAATGAGCAGTTCTTC.

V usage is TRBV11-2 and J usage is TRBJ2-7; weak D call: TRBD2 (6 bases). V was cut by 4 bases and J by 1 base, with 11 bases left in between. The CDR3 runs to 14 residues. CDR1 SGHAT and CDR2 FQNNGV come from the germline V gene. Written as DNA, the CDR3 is TGTGCCAGCAGCTCCCTAGGACTATCCTACGAGCAGTACTTC. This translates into CASSSLGLSYEQYF.

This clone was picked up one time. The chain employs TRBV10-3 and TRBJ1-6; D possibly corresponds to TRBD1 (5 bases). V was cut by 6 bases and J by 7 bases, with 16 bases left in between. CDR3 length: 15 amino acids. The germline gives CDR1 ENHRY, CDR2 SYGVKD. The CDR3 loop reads CAISPDQPGNSPLHF. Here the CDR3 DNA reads TGTGCCATCAGCCCCGACCAACCAGGGAATTCACCCCTCCACTTT.

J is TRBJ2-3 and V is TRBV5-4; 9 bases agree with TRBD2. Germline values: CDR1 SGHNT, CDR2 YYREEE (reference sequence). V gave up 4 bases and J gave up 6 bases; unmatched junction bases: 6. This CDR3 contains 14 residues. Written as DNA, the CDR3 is TGTGCCAGCAGCCCGACTAGCGGACCGGATACGCAGTATTTT. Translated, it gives CASSPTSGPDTQYF.

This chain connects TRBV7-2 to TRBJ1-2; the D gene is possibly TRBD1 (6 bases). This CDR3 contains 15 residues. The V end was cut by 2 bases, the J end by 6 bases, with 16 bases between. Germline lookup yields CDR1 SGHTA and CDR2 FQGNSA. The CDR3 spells CASSLLSGGADGYTF. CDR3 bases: TGTGCCAGCAGCTTATTGAGCGGGGGCGCAGATGGCTACACCTTC.

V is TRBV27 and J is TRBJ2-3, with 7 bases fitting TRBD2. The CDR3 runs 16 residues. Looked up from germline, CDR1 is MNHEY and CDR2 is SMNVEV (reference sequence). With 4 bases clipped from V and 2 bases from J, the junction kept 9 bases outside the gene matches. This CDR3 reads CASSSSGGRVTDTQYF. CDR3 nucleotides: TGTGCCAGCAGTTCCTCTGGGGGGAGGGTCACAGATACGCAGTATTTT.

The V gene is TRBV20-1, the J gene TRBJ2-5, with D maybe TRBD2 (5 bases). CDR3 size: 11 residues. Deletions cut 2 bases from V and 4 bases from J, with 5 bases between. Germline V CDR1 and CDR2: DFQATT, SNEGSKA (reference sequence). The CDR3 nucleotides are TGCAGTGCTAGACGGGGAGAGACCCAGTACTTC. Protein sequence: CSARRGETQYF.

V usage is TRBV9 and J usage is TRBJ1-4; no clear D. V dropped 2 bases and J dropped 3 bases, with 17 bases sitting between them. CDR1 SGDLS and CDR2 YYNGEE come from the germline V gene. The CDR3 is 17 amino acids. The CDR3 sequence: CASSVEGEIAANEKLFF. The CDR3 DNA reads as TGTGCCAGCAGCGTGGAGGGAGAAATCGCGGCTAATGAAAAACTGTTTTTT.

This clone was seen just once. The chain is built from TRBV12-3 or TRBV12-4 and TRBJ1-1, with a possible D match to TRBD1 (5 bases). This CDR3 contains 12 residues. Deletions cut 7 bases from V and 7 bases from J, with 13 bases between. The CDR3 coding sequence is TGTGCCAGCATTAAATACAGGAATGAAGCTTTCTTT. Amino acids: CASIKYRNEAFF.

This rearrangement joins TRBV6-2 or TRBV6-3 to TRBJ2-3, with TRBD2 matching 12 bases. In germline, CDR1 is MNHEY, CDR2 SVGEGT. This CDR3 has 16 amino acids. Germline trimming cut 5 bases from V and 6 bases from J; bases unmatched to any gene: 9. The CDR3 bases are TGTGCCAGCAGTCAACACGGACTAGCGGGAAAGGATACGCAGTATTTT. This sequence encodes CASSQHGLAGKDTQYF.

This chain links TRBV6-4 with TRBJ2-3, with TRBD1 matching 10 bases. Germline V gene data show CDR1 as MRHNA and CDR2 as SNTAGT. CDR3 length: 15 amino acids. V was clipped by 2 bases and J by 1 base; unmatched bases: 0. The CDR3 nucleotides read TGTGCCAGCAGTGACGGGACAGGGGGCACAGATACGCAGTATTTT. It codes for CASSDGTGGTDTQYF.

Written as DNA, the CDR3 is TGTGCCTGGAGGGGCCGGACAGATACGCAGTATTTT. This translates into CAWRGRTDTQYF. The chain combines TRBV30 with TRBJ2-3; no definite D call. The CDR3 is 12 residues long. Germline CDR1 is GTSNPN and CDR2 is SVGIG (reference sequence). Deletions cut 3 bases from V and 3 bases from J, with 7 bases between. The full variable domain, in which reference TRBV30 and TRBJ2-3 provide the parts outside the CDR3, is SQTIHQWPATLVQPVGSPLSLECTVEGTSNPNLYWYRQAAGRGLQLLFYSVGIGQISSEVPQNLSASRPQDRQFILSSKKLLLSDSGFYLCAWRGRTDTQYFGPGTRLTVL.

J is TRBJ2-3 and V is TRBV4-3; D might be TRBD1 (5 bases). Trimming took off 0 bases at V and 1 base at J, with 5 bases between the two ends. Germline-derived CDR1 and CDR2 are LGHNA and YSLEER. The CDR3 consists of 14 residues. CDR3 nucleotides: TGCGCCAGCAGCCAAGACAGGGGCACAGATACGCAGTATTTT. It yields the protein CASSQDRGTDTQYF.

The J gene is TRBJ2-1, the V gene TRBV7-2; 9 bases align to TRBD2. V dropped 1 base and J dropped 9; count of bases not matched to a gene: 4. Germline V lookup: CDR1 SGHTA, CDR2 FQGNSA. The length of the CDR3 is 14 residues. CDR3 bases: TGTGCCAGCAGCTTAGTAGCGGGAGTCCCTGAGCAGTTCTTC. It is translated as CASSLVAGVPEQFF.

The CDR3 region is CASSVYRADGYTF. In nucleotides, the CDR3 is TGTGCCAGCAGTGTCTACAGGGCGGATGGCTACACCTTC. J is TRBJ1-2 and V is TRBV2; TRBD1 is a possible D gene (6 bases). V was shortened by 4 bases and J by 6 bases, with 12 bases between the two germline ends. The CDR3 runs 13 residues. Germline lookup yields CDR1 SNHLY and CDR2 FYNNEI. The full variable domain, rest sourced from reference TRBV2 and TRBJ1-2, is EPEVTQTPSHQVTQMGQEVILRCVPISNHLYFYWYRQILGQKVEFLVSFYNNEISEKSEIFDDQFSVERPDGSNFTLKIRSTKLEDSAMYFCASSVYRADGYTFGSGTRLTVV.

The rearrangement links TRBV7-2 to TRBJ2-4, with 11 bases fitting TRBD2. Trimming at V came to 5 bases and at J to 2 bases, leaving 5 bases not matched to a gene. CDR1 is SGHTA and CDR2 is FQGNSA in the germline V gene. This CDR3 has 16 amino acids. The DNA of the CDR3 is TGTGCCAGCAGCCTGCGACTAGCGGGATCCAAAAACATTCAGTACTTC. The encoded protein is CASSLRLAGSKNIQYF. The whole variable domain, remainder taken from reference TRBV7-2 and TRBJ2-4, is GAGVSQSPSNKVTEKGKDVELRCDPISGHTALYWYRQSLGQGLEFLIYFQGNSAPDKSGLPSDRFSAERTGGSVSTLTIQRTQQEDSAVYLCASSLRLAGSKNIQYFGAGTRLSVL.

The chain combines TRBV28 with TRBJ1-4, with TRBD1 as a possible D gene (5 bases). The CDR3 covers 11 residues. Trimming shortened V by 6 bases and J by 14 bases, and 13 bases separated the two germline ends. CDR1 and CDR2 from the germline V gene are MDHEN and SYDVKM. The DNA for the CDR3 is TGTGCCAGCAGGGCGACAGCTAGGCTGTTTTTT. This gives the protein CASRATARLFF.

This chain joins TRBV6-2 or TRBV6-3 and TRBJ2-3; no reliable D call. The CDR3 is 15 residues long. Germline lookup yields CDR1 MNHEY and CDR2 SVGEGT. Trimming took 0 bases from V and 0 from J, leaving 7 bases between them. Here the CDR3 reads CASSYSRSSTDTQYF. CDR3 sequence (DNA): TGTGCCAGCAGTTACTCGCGGTCTAGCACAGATACGCAGTATTTT.

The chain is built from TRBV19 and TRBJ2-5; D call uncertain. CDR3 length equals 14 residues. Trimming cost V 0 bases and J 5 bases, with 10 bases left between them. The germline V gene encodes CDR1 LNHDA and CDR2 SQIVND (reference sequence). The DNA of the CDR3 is TGTGCCAGTAGTATAGACAGGTCATGGGAGACCCAGTACTTC. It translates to CASSIDRSWETQYF.

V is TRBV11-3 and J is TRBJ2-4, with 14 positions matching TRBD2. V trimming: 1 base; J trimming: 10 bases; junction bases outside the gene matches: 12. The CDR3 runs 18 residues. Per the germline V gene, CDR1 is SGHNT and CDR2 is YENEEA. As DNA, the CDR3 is TGTGCCAGCAGCTTAGGGGGACTAGCGGGAGAACCTTGTAGGATTCAGTACTTC. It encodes CASSLGGLAGEPCRIQYF.

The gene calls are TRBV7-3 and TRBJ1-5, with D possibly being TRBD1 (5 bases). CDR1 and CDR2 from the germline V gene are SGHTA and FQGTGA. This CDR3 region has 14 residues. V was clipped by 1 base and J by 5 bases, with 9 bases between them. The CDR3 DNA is TGTGCCAGCAGCTTAAAACAGGTGGATCAGCCCCAGCATTTT. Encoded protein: CASSLKQVDQPQHF.

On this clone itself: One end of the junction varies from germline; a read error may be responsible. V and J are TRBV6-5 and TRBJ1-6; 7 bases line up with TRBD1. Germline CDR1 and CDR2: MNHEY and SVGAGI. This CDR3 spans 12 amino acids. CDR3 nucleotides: TGTGCCAGCAGTTCCCCACAGGGGAACCCCCTCTTT. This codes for CASSSPQGNPLF.